This T cell receptor (beta chain) comes out of a study of PD-L1 blockade in urothelial cancer. Study-wide background: Before enrollment, 0 to 3 chemotherapy regimens had been given to patients. Blood analysis occurred 3 weeks (second dose) and 6 weeks after treatment start.

Libraries were prepared by immunoSEQ multiplex PCR; TCRdb keeps only in-frame clonotypes and omits some of them. The table shows tens of thousands of clones, with about 80% occurring only once. Trimming removed 8 bases from V and 5 bases from J; junction bases left unmatched: 11. The CDR3 spans 16 residues. CDR1 SNHLY and CDR2 FYNNEI come from the germline V gene. The material was PBMCs, obtained around atezolizumab (anti-PD-L1) treatment. This receptor was obtained from a man aged 65-85 years with urothelial cancer. The chain employs TRBV2 and TRBJ2-3; 12 bases are a match to TRBD2. CDR3 in DNA: TGTGCCAGCTCCAAAGGGGAACTAGCGGGAGGAGATACGCAGTATTTT. Residues: CASSKGELAGGDTQYF.